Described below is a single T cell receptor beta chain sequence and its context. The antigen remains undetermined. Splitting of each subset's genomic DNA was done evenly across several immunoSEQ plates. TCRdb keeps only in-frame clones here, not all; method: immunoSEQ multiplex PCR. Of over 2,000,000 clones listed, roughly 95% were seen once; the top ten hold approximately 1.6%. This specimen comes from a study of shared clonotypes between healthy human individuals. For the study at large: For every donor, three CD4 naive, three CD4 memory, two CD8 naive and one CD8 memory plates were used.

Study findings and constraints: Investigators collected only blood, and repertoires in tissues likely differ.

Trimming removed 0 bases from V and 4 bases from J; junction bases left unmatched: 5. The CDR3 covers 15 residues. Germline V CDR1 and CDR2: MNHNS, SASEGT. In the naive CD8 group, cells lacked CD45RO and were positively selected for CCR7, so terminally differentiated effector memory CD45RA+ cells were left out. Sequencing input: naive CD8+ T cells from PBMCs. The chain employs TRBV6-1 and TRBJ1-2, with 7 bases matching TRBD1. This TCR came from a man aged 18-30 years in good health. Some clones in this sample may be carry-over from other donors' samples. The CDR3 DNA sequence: TGTGCCAGCAGTGAAGCGGCCCGGGACAGCTATGGCTACACCTTC. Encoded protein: CASSEAARDSYGYTF.